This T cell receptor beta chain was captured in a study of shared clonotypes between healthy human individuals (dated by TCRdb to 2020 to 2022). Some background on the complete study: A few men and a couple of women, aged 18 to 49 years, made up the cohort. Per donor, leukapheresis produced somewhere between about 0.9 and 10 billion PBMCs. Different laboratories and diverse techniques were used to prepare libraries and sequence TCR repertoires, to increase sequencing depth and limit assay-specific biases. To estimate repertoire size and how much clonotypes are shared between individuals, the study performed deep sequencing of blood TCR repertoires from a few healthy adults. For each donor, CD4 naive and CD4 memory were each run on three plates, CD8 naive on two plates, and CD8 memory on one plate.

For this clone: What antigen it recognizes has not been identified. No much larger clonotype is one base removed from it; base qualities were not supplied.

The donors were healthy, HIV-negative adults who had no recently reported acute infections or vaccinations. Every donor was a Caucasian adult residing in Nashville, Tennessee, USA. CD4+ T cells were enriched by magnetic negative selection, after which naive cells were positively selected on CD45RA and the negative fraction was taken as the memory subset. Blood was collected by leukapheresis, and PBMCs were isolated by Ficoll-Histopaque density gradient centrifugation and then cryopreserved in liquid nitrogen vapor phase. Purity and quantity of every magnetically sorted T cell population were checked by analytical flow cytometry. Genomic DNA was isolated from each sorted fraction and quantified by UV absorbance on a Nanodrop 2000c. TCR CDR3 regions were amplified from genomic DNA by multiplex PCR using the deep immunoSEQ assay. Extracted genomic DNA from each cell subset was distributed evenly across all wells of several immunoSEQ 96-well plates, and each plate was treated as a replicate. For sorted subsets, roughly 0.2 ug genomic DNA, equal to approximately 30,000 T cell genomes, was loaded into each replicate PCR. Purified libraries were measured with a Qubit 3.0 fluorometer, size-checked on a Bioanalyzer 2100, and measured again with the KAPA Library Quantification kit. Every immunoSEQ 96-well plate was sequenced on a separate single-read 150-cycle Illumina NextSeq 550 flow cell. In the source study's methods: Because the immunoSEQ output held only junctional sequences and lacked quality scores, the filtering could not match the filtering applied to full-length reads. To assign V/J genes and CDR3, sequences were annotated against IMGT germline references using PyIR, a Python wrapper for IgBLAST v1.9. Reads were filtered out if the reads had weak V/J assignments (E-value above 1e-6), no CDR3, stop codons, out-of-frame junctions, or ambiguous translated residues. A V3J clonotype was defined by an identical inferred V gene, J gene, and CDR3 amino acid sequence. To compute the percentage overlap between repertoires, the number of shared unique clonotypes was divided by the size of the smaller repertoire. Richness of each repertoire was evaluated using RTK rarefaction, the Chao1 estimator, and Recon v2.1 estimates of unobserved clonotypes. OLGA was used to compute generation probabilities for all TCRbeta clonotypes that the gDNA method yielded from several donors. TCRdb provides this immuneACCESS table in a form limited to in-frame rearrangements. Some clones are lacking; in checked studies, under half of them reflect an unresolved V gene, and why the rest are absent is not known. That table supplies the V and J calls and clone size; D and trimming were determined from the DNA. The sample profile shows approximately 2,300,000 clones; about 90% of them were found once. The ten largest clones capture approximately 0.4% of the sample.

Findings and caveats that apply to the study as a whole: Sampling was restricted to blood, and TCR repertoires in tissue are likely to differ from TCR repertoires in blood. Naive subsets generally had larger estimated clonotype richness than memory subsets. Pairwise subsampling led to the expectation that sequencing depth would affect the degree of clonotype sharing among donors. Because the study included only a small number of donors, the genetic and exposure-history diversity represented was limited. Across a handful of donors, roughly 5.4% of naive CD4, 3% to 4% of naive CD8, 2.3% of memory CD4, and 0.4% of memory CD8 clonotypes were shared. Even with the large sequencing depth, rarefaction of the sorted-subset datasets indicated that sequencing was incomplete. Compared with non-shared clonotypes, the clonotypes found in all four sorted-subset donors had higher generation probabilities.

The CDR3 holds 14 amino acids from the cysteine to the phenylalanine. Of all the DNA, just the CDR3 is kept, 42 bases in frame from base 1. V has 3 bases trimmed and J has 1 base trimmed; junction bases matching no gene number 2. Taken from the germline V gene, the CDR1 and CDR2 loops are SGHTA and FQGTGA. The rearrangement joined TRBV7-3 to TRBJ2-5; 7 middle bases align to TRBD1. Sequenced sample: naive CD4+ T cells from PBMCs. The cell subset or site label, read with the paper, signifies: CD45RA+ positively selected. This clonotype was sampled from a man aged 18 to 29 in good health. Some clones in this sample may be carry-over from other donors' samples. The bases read TGTGCCAGCAGCTTGGGACAGCCCCAAGAGACCCAGTACTTC. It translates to CASSLGQPQETQYF.